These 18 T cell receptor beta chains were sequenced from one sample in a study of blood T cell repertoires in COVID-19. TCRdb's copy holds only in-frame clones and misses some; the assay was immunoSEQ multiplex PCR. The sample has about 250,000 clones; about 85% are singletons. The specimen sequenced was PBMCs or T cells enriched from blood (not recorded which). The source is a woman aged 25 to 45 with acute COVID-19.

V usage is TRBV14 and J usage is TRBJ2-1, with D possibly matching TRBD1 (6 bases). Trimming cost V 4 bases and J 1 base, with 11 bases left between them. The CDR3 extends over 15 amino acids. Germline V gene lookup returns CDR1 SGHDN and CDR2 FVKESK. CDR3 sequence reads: CASSLTGGSYNEQFF. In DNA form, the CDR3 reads TGTGCCAGCAGCCTGACAGGTGGGTCCTACAATGAGCAGTTCTTC. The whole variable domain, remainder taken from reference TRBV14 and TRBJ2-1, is EAGVTQFPSHSVIEKGQTVTLRCDPISGHDNLYWYRRVMGKEIKFLLHFVKESKQDESGMPNNRFLAERTGGTYSTLKVQPAELEDSGVYFCASSLTGGSYNEQFFGPGTRLTVL.

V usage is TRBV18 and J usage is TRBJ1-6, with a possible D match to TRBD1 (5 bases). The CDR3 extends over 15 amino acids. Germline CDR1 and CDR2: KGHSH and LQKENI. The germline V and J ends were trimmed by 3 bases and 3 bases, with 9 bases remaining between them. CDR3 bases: TGTGCCAGCTCACCCTCAGGGTTCTATAATTCACCCCTCCACTTT. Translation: CASSPSGFYNSPLHF. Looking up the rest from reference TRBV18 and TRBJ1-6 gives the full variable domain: NAGVMQNPRHLVRRRGQEARLRCSPMKGHSHVYWYRQLPEEGLKFMVYLQKENIIDESGMPKERFSAEFPKEGPSILRIQQVVRGDSAAYFCASSPSGFYNSPLHFGNGTRLTVT.

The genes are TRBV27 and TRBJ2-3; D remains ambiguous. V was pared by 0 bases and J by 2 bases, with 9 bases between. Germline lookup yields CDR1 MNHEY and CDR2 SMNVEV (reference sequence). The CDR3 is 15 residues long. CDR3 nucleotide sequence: TGTGCCAGCAGTTTATCGGGCGTACCCACAGATACGCAGTATTTT. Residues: CASSLSGVPTDTQYF.

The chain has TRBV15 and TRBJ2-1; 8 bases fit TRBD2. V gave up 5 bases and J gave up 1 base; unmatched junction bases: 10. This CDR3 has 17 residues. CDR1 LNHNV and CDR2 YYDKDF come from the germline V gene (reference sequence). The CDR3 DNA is TGTGCCACCAGCGGTCTTGTTAGCGGGGTATCCTACAATGAGCAGTTCTTC. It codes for CATSGLVSGVSYNEQFF.

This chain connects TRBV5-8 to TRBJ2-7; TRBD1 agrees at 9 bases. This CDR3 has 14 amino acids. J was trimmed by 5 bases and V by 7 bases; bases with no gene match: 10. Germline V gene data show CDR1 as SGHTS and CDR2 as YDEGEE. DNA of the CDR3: TGTGCCAGCGTCGCCGGGACAGGGAGCAACGAGCAGTACTTC. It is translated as CASVAGTGSNEQYF.

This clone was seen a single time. The CDR3 sequence is CATFDGKKLFF. The CDR3 DNA sequence: TGTGCCACCTTTGACGGGAAAAAACTGTTTTTT. This chain joins TRBV15 and TRBJ1-4; D unresolved. V was clipped by 8 bases and J by 9 bases, with 10 bases between them. Germline CDR1 reads LNHNV; CDR2 reads YYDKDF (reference sequence). The CDR3 length is 11 residues. Together with reference TRBV15 and TRBJ1-4, the CDR3 gives the full variable domain: DAMVIQNPRYQVTQFGKPVTLSCSQTLNHNVMYWYQQKSSQAPKLLFHYYDKDFNNEADTPDNFQSRRPNTSFCFLDIRSPGLGDTAMYLCATFDGKKLFFGSGTQLSVL.

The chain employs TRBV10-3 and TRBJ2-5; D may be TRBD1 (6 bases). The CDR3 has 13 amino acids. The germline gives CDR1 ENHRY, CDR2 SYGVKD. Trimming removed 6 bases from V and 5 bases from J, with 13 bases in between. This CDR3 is CAISLQGGETQYF. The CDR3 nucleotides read TGTGCCATCAGCTTACAGGGCGGGGAGACCCAGTACTTC.

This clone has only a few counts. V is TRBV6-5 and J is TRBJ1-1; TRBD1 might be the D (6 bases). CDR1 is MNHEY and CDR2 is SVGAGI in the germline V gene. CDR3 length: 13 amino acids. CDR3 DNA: TGTGCAACAAAAAGGGGGTTGGACACTGAAGCTTTCTTT. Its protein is CATKRGLDTEAFF.

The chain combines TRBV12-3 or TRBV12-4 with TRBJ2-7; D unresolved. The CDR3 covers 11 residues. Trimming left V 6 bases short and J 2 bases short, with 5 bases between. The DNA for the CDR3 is TGTGCCAGCAGCAGGACCTACGAGCAGTACTTC. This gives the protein CASSRTYEQYF.

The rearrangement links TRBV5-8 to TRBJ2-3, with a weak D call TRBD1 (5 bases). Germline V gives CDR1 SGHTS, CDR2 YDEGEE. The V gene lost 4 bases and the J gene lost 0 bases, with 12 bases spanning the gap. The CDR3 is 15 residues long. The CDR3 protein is CASSGTQVSTDTQYF. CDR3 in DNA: TGTGCCAGCAGCGGAACACAGGTCAGCACAGATACGCAGTATTTT.

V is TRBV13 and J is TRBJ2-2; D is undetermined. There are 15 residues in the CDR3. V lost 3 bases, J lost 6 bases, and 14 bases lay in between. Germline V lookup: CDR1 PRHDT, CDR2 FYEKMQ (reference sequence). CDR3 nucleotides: TGTGCCAGCAGCTTTCTAGATTCTAATTCCGGGGAGCTGTTTTTT. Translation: CASSFLDSNSGELFF. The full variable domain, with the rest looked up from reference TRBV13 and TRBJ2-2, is AAGVIQSPRHLIKEKRETATLKCYPIPRHDTVYWYQQGPGQDPQFLISFYEKMQSDKGSIPDRFSAQQFSDYHSELNMSSLELGDSALYFCASSFLDSNSGELFFGEGSRLTVL.

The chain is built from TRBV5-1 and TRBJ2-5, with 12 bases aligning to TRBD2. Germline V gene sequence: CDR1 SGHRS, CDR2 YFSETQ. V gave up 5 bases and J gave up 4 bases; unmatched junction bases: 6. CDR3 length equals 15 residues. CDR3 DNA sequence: TGCGCCAGCAGATCGCCTAGCGGGGGGGGAGAGACCCAGTACTTC. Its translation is CASRSPSGGGETQYF.

The DNA for the CDR3 is TGTGCCAGCAGCTTAGCCACTAGCGGGTCAGCCGGGGAGCTGTTTTTT. Translated, it gives CASSLATSGSAGELFF. The V call is TRBV7-8, the J call TRBJ2-2; 9 bases are a match to TRBD2. Germline assignment: CDR1 SGHVS and CDR2 FQNEAQ. The V and J ends lost 0 bases and 6 bases, in that order; junction bases with no gene match: 5. CDR3 length: 16 amino acids.

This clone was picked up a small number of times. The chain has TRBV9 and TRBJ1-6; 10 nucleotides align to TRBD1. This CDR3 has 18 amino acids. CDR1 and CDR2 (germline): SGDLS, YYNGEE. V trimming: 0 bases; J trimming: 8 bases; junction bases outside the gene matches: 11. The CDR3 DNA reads TGTGCCAGCAGCGTAGATTCGCCGGGACAGGGGCGGCATTCACCCCTCCACTTT. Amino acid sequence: CASSVDSPGQGRHSPLHF.

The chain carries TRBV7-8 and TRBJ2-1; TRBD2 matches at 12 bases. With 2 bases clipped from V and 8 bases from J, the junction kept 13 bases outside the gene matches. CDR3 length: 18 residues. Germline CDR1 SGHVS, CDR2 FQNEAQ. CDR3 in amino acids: CASSLFTSGRLVGDEQFF. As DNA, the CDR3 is TGTGCCAGCAGCTTATTCACTAGCGGGAGGCTTGTCGGCGATGAGCAGTTCTTC. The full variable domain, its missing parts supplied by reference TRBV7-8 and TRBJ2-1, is GAGVSQSPRYKVAKRGQDVALRCDPISGHVSLFWYQQALGQGPEFLTYFQNEAQLDKSGLPSDRFFAERPEGSVSTLKIQRTQQEDSAVYLCASSLFTSGRLVGDEQFFGPGTRLTVL.

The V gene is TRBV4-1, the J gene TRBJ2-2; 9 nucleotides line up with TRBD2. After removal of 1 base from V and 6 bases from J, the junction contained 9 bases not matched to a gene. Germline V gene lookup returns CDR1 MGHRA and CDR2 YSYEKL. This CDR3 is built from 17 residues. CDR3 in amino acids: CASSQAGGGGASGELFF. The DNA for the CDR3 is TGCGCCAGCAGCCAAGCCGGGGGCGGGGGGGCCTCCGGGGAGCTGTTTTTT.

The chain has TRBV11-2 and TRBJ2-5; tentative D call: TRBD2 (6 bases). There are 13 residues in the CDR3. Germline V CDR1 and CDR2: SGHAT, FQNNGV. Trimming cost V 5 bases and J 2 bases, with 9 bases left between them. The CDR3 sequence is CASSVGLQETQYF. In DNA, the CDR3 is TGTGCCAGCAGCGTGGGACTTCAAGAGACCCAGTACTTC.

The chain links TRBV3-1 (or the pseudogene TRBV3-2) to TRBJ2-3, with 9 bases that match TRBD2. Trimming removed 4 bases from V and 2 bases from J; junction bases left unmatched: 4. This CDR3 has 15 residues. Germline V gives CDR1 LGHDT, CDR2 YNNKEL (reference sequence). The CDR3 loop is CASSPAGGNTDTQYF. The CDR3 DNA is TGTGCCAGCAGCCCGGCGGGAGGGAACACAGATACGCAGTATTTT.